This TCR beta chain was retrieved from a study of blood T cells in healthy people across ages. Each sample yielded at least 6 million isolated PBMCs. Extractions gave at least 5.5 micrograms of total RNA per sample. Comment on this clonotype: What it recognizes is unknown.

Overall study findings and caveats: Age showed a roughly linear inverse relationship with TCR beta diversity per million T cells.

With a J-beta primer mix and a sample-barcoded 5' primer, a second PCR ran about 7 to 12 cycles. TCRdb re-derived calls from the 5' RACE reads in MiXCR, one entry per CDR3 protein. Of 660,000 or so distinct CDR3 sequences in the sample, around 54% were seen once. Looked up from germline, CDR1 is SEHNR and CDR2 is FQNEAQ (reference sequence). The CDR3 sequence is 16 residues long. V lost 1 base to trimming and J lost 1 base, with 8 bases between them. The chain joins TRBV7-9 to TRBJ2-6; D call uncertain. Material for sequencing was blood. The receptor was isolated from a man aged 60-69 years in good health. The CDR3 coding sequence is TGTGCCAGCAGCTTAGATCGTAGGTCTGGGGCCAACGTCCTGACTTTC. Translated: CASSLDRRSGANVLTF.